The next 28 T cell receptor beta chains were all read from a single sample in a study of shared clonotypes between healthy human individuals. Measured with immunoSEQ multiplex PCR; TCRdb has only the in-frame clones, and not every one. The sample lists 550,000 to 600,000 clones; around three quarters were seen once. What was sequenced was PBMCs. All receptors come from a woman between 35 and 50 years old in good health. Some clones in this sample may be carry-over from other donors' samples.

The chain joins TRBV5-1 to TRBJ2-2, with TRBD1 matching over 10 bases. Trimming at V came to 4 bases and at J to 6 bases, leaving 6 bases not matched to a gene. Germline assignment: CDR1 SGHRS and CDR2 YFSETQ. The CDR3 spans 15 residues. The CDR3, as DNA: TGCGCCAGCAGCCCCCTGACAGGGGGCTCCGGGGAGCTGTTTTTT. Translating it yields CASSPLTGGSGELFF.

The chain is built from TRBV28 and TRBJ2-7; D unresolved. The CDR3 sequence is 12 residues long. V was cut by 2 bases and J by 7 bases, with 9 bases left in between. Germline loops: CDR1 MDHEN, CDR2 SYDVKM. The CDR3: CASSLRVGEQYF. CDR3 bases: TGTGCCAGCAGTTTACGTGTCGGGGAGCAGTACTTC.

The chain carries TRBV4-2 and TRBJ1-4; D is unclear. V dropped 1 base and J dropped 5 bases, with 14 bases sitting between them. Per the germline V gene, CDR1 is LGHNA and CDR2 is YNFKEQ. The CDR3 covers 16 residues. The CDR3 coding sequence is TGTGCCAGCAGCCAAGTCGCGGCAGGCCAGAATGAAAAACTGTTTTTT. It translates to CASSQVAAGQNEKLFF.

V is TRBV4-1 and J is TRBJ2-7; 10 bases fit TRBD1. CDR3 length: 16 residues. With V trimmed by 3 bases and J by 2 bases, 7 bases remained unmatched. Per germline, CDR1 MGHRA and CDR2 YSYEKL. The DNA for the CDR3 is TGCGCCAGCAGCCAGCTACCGGGACAGGGGACCTACGAGCAGTACTTC. Amino acids: CASSQLPGQGTYEQYF.

V is TRBV14 and J is TRBJ1-1; D not certain. The CDR3 is made up of 17 amino acids. Germline V gene sequence: CDR1 SGHDN, CDR2 FVKESK. V was cut by 4 bases and J by 6 bases, with 24 bases left in between. The CDR3 DNA reads as TGTGCCAGCAGCCTTGTTGGTCGGGGAATGAGGAGGTCTGAAGCTTTCTTT. Protein product: CASSLVGRGMRRSEAFF.

This clone was picked up one time. The chain couples TRBV5-5 to TRBJ2-7; D call uncertain. In germline, CDR1 is SGHKS, CDR2 YYEKEE (reference sequence). Trimming pared 3 bases from V and 3 bases from J, leaving 16 bases between. This CDR3 has 15 amino acids. CDR3 region: CASSSPTEYIYEQYF. The CDR3 coding sequence is TGTGCCAGCAGCTCTCCGACCGAATATATCTACGAGCAGTACTTC.

The V and J genes are TRBV30 and TRBJ1-5, with D possibly TRBD1 on 5 matching bases. The CDR3 runs 17 residues. V was trimmed by 0 bases and J by 2 bases, leaving 17 bases between them. The germline CDR1 and CDR2 sequences are GTSNPN and SVGIG (reference sequence). CDR3 sequence reads: CAWSVTGGGIRNQPQHF. CDR3 coding DNA: TGTGCCTGGAGTGTAACAGGCGGCGGAATACGCAATCAGCCCCAGCATTTT.

The chain employs TRBV11-2 and TRBJ2-7; 8 bases are a match to TRBD1. In germline, CDR1 is SGHAT, CDR2 FQNNGV. The CDR3 is 14 amino acids. V shed 1 base and J 4 bases; nucleotides not matched to a gene: 3. CDR3 nucleotides: TGTGCCAGCAGCTTAGGGACAGGGAAGTACGAGCAGTACTTC. Its translation is CASSLGTGKYEQYF.

There are a few counts of this clone. The chain's CDR3 is CASSQTSGEIETQYF. The CDR3 DNA reads TGTGCCAGCAGCCAGACTAGCGGGGAGATAGAGACCCAGTACTTC. This sequence joins TRBV7-2 and TRBJ2-5; 11 bases agree with TRBD2. Germline V lookup: CDR1 SGHTA, CDR2 FQGNSA. The CDR3 sequence is 15 residues long. V lost 5 bases, J lost 4 bases, and 6 bases stayed unmatched.

On this clone: At the DNA level, this CDR3 is encoded by other sequences in the same sample as well. This chain joins TRBV11-2 and TRBJ2-7; no definite D call. The CDR3 runs to 12 residues. V lost 5 bases and J 0 bases, leaving 5 bases between the germline ends. CDR1 is SGHAT and CDR2 is FQNNGV in the germline V gene. The CDR3 here is CASSLVSYEQYF. The CDR3 DNA reads TGTGCCAGCAGCCTGGTCTCCTACGAGCAGTACTTC.

The rearrangement links TRBV19 to TRBJ1-4; D is undetermined. This CDR3 region has 15 residues. Trimming took off 6 bases at V and 2 bases at J, with 13 bases between the two ends. Germline V CDR1 and CDR2: LNHDA, SQIVND (reference sequence). CDR3 loop: CASSVSWGTNEKLFF. The CDR3 DNA follows: TGTGCCAGTAGCGTTTCCTGGGGTACTAATGAAAAACTGTTTTTT.

This clone was counted only a few times. The chain has TRBV5-4 and TRBJ2-2; perhaps TRBD2 as D (5 bases). The V end lost 0 bases, the J end lost 7 bases, and 13 bases lay between the germline ends. The CDR3 contains 15 residues. Germline V gene data show CDR1 as SGHNT and CDR2 as YYREEE (reference sequence). This CDR3 is CASSLVGVRGGELFF. Here the CDR3 DNA reads TGTGCCAGCAGCTTGGTCGGGGTCCGGGGCGGGGAGCTGTTTTTT.

As to this clone: Being one base from a much bigger clone, this may be a read error. The V and J genes are TRBV7-3 and TRBJ2-7, with TRBD1 identical over 8 bases. V lost 2 bases to trimming and J lost 5 bases; unmatched junction nucleotides: 2. This CDR3 region has 13 residues. From germline, CDR1 is SGHTA and CDR2 FQGTGA. CDR3 residues: CASSLDRGHEQYF. The CDR3 DNA reads as TGTGCCAGCAGCTTAGACAGGGGCCACGAGCAGTACTTC.

The sample holds a few counts of this clone. The V gene is TRBV27, the J gene TRBJ2-2; 9 positions agree with TRBD1. Trimming at V came to 9 bases and at J to 4 bases, leaving 6 bases not matched to a gene. Per germline, CDR1 MNHEY and CDR2 SMNVEV (reference sequence). This CDR3 spans 14 amino acids. The CDR3 DNA sequence: TGTGCCAGTCAAGGACAGGGGAGCACCGGGGAGCTGTTTTTT. Residues: CASQGQGSTGELFF.

This clone was seen a single time. The rearrangement links TRBV28 to TRBJ2-7, with D possibly being TRBD1 or TRBD2 (5 bases each). The CDR3 sequence is 17 residues long. Germline V gene sequence: CDR1 MDHEN, CDR2 SYDVKM. Trimming cost V 4 bases and J 0 bases, with 19 bases left between them. CDR3 sequence: CASSSPFEGLSSYEQYF. The CDR3 DNA is TGTGCCAGCAGTTCCCCTTTTGAGGGGTTGAGCTCCTACGAGCAGTACTTC.

This rearrangement joins TRBV4-3 to TRBJ2-7; D unresolved. Trimming took 0 bases from V and 3 from J, leaving 9 bases between them. Germline V gene lookup returns CDR1 LGHNA and CDR2 YSLEER. This CDR3 spans 14 amino acids. Written as DNA, the CDR3 is TGCGCCAGCAGCCAAGATAGGAGAAACTACGAGCAGTACTTC. It specifies CASSQDRRNYEQYF.

The chain combines TRBV7-3 with TRBJ2-1, with TRBD2 identical over 8 bases. In germline, CDR1 is SGHTA, CDR2 FQGTGA. Trimming at V came to 3 bases and at J to 8 bases, leaving 9 bases not matched to a gene. This CDR3 spans 15 amino acids. The chain's CDR3 is CASSFQAGVSDEQFF. CDR3 in DNA: TGTGCCAGCAGCTTCCAAGCGGGAGTAAGCGATGAGCAGTTCTTC.

This chain uses TRBV30 with TRBJ2-5; TRBD2 matches at 7 bases. Germline lookup yields CDR1 GTSNPN and CDR2 SVGIG (reference sequence). The V and J ends lost 5 bases and 5 bases, in that order; junction bases with no gene match: 11. CDR3 size: 14 residues. In nucleotides, the CDR3 is TGTGCCTGGGAGCGGGGCCTCAACGGGGAGACCCAGTACTTC. Its translation: CAWERGLNGETQYF.

The chain links TRBV6-1 to TRBJ1-5; D remains unclear. Trimming left V 5 bases short and J 6 bases short, with 8 bases between. The CDR3 runs to 12 residues. In germline, CDR1 is MNHNS, CDR2 SASEGT. The CDR3 coding sequence is TGTGCCAGCAGTAGGGTTAGTCAGCCCCAGCATTTT. It translates to CASSRVSQPQHF.

This clone occurred once. The chain carries TRBV19 and TRBJ2-5, with D unclear. Germline CDR1 and CDR2: LNHDA and SQIVND (reference sequence). Deletions cut 1 base from V and 2 bases from J, with 11 bases between. The CDR3 spans 15 residues. The CDR3 loop reads CASSIALRSQETQYF. The CDR3 nucleotides are TGTGCCAGTAGTATAGCCCTAAGGAGTCAAGAGACCCAGTACTTC.

V usage is TRBV7-2 and J usage is TRBJ2-5; 8 nucleotides agree with TRBD2. The ends lost 4 bases at V and 7 bases at J; junction bases unmatched: 11. The germline V gene has CDR1 SGHTA and CDR2 FQGNSA. This CDR3 region has 15 residues. As DNA, the CDR3 is TGTGCCAGCAGCTCCCCGACTAGCGAGAGGGGGACCCAGTACTTC. As protein: CASSSPTSERGTQYF.

Regarding this clone: A much larger clone differs from this one at a single base, so this may be a read error. The J gene is TRBJ1-5, the V gene TRBV27; 11 bases fit TRBD1. The J segment lost 3 bases and the V segment lost 3 bases, leaving 13 bases of the junction unmatched. Per germline, CDR1 MNHEY and CDR2 SMNVEV (reference sequence). The CDR3 is 19 residues long. The chain's CDR3 is CASSFSGTGGGFVNQPQHF. For the CDR3, the DNA is TGTGCCAGCAGTTTCTCCGGGACAGGGGGGGGTTTTGTCAATCAGCCCCAGCATTTT.

The chain is built from TRBV4-1 and TRBJ2-4; 7 nucleotides match TRBD1. Germline loops: CDR1 MGHRA, CDR2 YSYEKL. The CDR3 is 13 amino acids. The V gene end was trimmed by 0 bases and the J gene end by 11 bases; junction bases not matched to a gene: 4. The chain's CDR3 is CASSQEGDSLQYF. CDR3 bases: TGCGCCAGCAGCCAAGAAGGGGACAGTCTTCAGTACTTC.

Comments on this clone: Given a far larger clone just one base away, this is likely a sequencing read error. This sequence joins TRBV30 and TRBJ1-2, with 12 bases lining up with TRBD1. Germline values: CDR1 GTSNPN, CDR2 SVGIG (reference sequence). This CDR3 is built from 16 residues. V trimming: 4 bases; J trimming: 8 bases; junction bases outside the gene matches: 14. CDR3 in amino acids: CAWNFPRDRGRRGYTF. In DNA form, the CDR3 reads TGTGCCTGGAACTTTCCCCGGGACAGGGGGCGCCGAGGCTACACCTTC. Based on the CDR3 plus reference TRBV30 and TRBJ1-2, the full variable domain is SQTIHQWPATLVQPVGSPLSLECTVEGTSNPNLYWYRQAAGRGLQLLFYSVGIGQISSEVPQNLSASRPQDRQFILSSKKLLLSDSGFYLCAWNFPRDRGRRGYTFGSGTRLTVV.

This clone showed up just once. The chain is built from TRBV7-2 and TRBJ2-7, with D possibly TRBD1 on 5 matching bases. Per the germline V gene, CDR1 is SGHTA and CDR2 is FQGNSA. Trimming shortened V by 0 bases and J by 6 bases, and 6 bases separated the two germline ends. This CDR3 has 12 residues. CDR3 coding DNA: TGTGCCAGCAGCTTAGCGGGGCGCGAGCAGTACTTC. This translates into CASSLAGREQYF.

This chain joins TRBV5-1 and TRBJ2-3; D remains ambiguous. V was clipped by 3 bases and J by 8 bases, with 13 bases between them. The CDR3 length is 13 residues. Germline V CDR1 and CDR2: SGHRS, YFSETQ. This chain's CDR3 is CASSYTTGVTQYF. In nucleotides, the CDR3 is TGCGCCAGCAGCTACACAACTGGAGTTACGCAGTATTTT.

This rearrangement joins TRBV10-3 to TRBJ1-5; 8 positions match TRBD1. V shed 4 bases, J shed 6 bases, and the junction held 5 bases outside the gene matches. The germline CDR1 and CDR2 sequences are ENHRY and SYGVKD. CDR3 length equals 14 residues. The CDR3 here is CAISGQGPGQPQHF. The CDR3 nucleotides are TGTGCCATCAGTGGACAGGGGCCCGGTCAGCCCCAGCATTTT.

The chain is built from TRBV5-1 and TRBJ2-2; a weak D match, TRBD1 (6 bases). V lost 4 bases and J 5 bases, leaving 12 bases between the germline ends. There are 14 residues in the CDR3. CDR1 SGHRS and CDR2 YFSETQ come from the germline V gene. The CDR3 nucleotides read TGCGCCAGCAGCACCGTAAGGGGGACCGGGGAGCTGTTTTTT. This gives the protein CASSTVRGTGELFF. Based on the CDR3 plus reference TRBV5-1 and TRBJ2-2, the full variable domain is KAGVTQTPRYLIKTRGQQVTLSCSPISGHRSVSWYQQTPGQGLQFLFEYFSETQRNKGNFPGRFSGRQFSNSRSEMNVSTLELGDSALYLCASSTVRGTGELFFGEGSRLTVL.